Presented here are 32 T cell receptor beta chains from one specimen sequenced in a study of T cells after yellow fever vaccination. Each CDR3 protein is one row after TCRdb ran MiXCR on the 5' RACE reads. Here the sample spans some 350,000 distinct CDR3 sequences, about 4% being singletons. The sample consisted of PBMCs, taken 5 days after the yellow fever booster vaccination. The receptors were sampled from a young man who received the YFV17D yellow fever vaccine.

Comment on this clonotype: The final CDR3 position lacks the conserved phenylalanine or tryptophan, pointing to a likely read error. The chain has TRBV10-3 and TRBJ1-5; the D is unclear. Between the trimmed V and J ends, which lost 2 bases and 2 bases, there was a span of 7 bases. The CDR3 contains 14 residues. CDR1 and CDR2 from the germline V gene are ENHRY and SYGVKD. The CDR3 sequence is CAISEGFGNQPQHL. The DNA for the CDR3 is TGTGCCATCAGTGAGGGGTTCGGCAATCAGCCCCAGCATTTG.

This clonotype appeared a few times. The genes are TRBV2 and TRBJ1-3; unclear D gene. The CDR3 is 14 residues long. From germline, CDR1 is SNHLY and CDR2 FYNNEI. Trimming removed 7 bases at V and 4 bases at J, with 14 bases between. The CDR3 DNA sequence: TGTGCCAGCATTAGGACGGGGAGAGGAAACACCATATATTTT. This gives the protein CASIRTGRGNTIYF.

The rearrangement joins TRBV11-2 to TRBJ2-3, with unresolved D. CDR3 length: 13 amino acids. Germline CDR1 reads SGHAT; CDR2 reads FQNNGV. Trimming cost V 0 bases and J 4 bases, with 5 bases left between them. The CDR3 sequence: CASSLELADTQYF. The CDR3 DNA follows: TGTGCCAGCAGCTTAGAACTTGCAGATACGCAGTATTTT.

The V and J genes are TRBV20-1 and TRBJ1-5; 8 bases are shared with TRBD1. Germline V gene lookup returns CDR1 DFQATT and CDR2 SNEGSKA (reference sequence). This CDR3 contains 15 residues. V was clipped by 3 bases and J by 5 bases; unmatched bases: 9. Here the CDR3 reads CSASPGTGGYQPQHF. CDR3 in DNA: TGCAGTGCTAGTCCCGGGACAGGAGGATATCAGCCCCAGCATTTT.

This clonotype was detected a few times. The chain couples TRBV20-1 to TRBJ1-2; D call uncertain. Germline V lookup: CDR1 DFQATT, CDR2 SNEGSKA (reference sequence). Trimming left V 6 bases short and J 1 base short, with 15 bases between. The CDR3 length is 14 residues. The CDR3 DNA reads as TGCAGTGCCCCCGACCGTCGTAGTAACTATGGCTACACCTTC. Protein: CSAPDRRSNYGYTF.

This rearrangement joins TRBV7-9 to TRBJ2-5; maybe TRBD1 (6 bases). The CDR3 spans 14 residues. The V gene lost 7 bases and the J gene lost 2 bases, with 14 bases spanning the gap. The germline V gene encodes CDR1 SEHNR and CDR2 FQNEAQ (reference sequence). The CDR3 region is CASTPRGAQETQYF. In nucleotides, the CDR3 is TGTGCCAGCACCCCCAGGGGAGCACAAGAGACCCAGTACTTC.

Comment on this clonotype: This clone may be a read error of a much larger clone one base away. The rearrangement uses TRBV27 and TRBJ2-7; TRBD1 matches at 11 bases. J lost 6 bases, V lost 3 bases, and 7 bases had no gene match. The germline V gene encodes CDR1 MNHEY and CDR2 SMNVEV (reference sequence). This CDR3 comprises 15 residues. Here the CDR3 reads CASSFDGTGGLEQYF. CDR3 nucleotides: TGTGCCAGCAGTTTTGACGGGACAGGGGGGCTCGAGCAGTACTTC.

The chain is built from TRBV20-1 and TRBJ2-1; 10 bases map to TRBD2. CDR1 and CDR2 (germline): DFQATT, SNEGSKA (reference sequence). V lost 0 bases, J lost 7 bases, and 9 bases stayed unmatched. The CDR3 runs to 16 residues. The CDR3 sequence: CSARDLAGVFLNEQFF. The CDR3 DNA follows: TGCAGTGCTAGAGACCTAGCGGGGGTATTCTTAAATGAGCAGTTCTTC.

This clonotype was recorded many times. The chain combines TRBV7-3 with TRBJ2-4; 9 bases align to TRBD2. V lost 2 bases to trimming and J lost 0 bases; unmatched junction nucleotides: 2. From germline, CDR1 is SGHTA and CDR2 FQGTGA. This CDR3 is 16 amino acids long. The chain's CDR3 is CASSLAGGLAKNIQYF. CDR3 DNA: TGTGCCAGCAGCTTAGCGGGGGGGTTAGCCAAAAACATTCAGTACTTC.

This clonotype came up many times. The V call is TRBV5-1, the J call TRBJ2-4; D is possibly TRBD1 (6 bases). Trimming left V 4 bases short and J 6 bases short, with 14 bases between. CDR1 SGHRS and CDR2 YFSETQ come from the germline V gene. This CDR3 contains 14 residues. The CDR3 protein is CASSPGQLLNIQYF. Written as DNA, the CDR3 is TGCGCCAGCAGCCCCGGACAGTTACTAAACATTCAGTACTTC.

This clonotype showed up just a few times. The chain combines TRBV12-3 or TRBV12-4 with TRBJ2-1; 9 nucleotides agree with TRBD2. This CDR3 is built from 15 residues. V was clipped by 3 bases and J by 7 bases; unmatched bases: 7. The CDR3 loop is CASSFRRGGENEQFF. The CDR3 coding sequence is TGTGCCAGCAGTTTCAGGCGGGGGGGCGAGAATGAGCAGTTCTTC.

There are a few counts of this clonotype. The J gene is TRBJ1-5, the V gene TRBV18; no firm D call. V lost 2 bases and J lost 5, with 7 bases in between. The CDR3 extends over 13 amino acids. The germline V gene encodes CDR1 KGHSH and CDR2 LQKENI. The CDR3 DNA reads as TGTGCCAGCTCACCAGGGATGGATCAGCCCCAGCATTTT. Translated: CASSPGMDQPQHF.

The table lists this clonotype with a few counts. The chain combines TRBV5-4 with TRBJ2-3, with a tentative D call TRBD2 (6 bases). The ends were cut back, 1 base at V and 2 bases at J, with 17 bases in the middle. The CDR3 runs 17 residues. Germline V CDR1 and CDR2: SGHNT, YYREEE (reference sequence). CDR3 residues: CASSLFPRRGDTDTQYF. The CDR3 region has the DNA TGTGCCAGCAGCTTGTTCCCGCGGCGGGGAGACACAGATACGCAGTATTTT.

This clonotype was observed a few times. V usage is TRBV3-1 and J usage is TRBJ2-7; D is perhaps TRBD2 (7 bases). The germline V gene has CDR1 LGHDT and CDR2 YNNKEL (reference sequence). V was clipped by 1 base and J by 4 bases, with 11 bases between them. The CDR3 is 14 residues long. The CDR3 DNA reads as TGTGCCAGCAGCCAAGGGGGGGGCGATTACGAGCAGTACGTC. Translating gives CASSQGGGDYEQYV.

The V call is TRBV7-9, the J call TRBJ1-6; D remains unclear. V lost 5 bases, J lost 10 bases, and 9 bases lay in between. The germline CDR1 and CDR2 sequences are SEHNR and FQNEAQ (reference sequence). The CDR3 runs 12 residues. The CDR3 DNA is TGTGCCAGCAGCGTCGACGAATCACCCCTCCACTTT. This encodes CASSVDESPLHF. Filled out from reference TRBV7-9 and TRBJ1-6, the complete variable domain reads DTGVSQNPRHKITKRGQNVTFRCDPISEHNRLYWYRQTLGQGPEFLTYFQNEAQLEKSRLLSDRFSAERPKGSFSTLEIQRTEQGDSAMYLCASSVDESPLHFGNGTRLTVT.

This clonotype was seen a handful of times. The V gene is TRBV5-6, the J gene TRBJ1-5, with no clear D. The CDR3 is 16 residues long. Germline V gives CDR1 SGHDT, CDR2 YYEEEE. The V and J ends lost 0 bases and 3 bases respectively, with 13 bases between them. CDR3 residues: CASSLAAGTPNQPQHF. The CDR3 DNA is TGTGCCAGCAGCTTGGCCGCGGGAACACCCAATCAGCCCCAGCATTTT.

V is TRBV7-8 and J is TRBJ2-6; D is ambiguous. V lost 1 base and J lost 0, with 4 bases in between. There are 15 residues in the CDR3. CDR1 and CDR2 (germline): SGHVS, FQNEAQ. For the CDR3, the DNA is TGTGCCAGCAGCTTAGTCAGCTCTGGGGCCAACGTCCTGACTTTC. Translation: CASSLVSSGANVLTF.

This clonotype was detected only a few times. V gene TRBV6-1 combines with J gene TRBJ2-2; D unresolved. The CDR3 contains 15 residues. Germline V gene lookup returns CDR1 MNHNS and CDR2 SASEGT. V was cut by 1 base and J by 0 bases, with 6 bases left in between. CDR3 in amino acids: CASSEEGSNTGELFF. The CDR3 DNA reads TGTGCCAGCAGTGAAGAGGGCTCGAACACCGGGGAGCTGTTTTTT.

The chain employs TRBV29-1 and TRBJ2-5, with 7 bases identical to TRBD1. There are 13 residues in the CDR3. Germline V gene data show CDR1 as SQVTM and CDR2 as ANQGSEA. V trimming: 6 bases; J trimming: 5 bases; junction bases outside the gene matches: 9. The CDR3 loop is CSVTGTARETQYF. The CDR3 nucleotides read TGCAGCGTCACCGGGACAGCAAGGGAGACCCAGTACTTC. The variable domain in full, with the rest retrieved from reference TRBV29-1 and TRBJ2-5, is SAVISQKPSRDICQRGTSLTIQCQVDSQVTMMFWYRQQPGQSLTLIATANQGSEATYESGFVIDKFPISRPNLTFSTLTVSNMSPEDSSIYLCSVTGTARETQYFGPGTRLLVL.

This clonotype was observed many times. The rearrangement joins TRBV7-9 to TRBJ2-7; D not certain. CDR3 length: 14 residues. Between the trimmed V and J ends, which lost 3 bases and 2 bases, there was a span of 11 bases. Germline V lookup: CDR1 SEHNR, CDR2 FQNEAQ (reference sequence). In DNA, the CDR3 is TGTGCCAGCAGCTTCGGTGGGCAGACCTACGAGCAGTACGTC. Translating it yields CASSFGGQTYEQYV.

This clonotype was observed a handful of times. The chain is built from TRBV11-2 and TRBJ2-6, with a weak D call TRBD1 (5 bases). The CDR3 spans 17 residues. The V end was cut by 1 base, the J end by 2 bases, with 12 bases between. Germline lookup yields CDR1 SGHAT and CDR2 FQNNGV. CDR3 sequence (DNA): TGTGCCAGCAGCTTAGGTTTCGTAGGGGCTGGGGCCAACGTCCTGACTTTC. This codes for CASSLGFVGAGANVLTF.

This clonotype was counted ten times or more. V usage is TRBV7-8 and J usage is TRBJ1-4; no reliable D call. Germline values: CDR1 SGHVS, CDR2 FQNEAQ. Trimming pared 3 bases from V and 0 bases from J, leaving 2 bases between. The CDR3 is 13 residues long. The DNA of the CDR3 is TGTGCCAGCAGCTTTGCAACTAATGAAAAACTGTTTTTT. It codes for CASSFATNEKLFF.

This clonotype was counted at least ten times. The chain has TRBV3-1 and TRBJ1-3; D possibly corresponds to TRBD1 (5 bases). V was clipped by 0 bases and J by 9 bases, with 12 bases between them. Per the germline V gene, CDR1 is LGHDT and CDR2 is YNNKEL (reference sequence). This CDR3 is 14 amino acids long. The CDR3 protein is CASSQEGRRGTIYF. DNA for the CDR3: TGTGCCAGCAGCCAAGAGGGACGACGGGGCACCATATATTTT.

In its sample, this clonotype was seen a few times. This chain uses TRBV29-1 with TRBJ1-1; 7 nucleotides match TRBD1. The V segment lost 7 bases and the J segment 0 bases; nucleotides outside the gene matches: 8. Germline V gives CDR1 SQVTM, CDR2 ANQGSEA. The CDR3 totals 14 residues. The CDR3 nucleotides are TGCAGCGGGGCGACAGGGTGGCTGAACACTGAAGCTTTCTTT. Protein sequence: CSGATGWLNTEAFF.

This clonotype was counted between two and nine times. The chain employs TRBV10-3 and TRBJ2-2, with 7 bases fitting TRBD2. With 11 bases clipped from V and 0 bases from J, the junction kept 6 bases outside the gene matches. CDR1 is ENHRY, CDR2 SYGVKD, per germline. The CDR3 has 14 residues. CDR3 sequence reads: CAGGDLSNTGELFF. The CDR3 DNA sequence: TGTGCCGGGGGGGACTTATCGAACACCGGGGAGCTGTTTTTT.

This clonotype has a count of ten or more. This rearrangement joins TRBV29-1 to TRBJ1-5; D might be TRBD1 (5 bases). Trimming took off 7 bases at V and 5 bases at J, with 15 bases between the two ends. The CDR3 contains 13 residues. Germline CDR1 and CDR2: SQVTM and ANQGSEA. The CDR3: CSATLGGDQPQHF. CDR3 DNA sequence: TGCAGCGCTACCCTCGGGGGAGATCAGCCCCAGCATTTT.

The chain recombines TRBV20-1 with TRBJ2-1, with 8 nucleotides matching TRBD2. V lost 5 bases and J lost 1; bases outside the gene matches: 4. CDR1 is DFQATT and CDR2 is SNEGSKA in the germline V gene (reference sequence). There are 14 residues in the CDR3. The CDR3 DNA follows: TGCAGTGCTCCGACTAGCGCTTCCTACAATGAGCAGTTCTTC. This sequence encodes CSAPTSASYNEQFF.

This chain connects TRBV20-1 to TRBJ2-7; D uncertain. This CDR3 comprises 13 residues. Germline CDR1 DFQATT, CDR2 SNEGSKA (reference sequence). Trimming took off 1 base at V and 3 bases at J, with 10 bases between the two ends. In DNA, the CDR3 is TGCAGTGCTAGAGCCCTACAGCTCTACGAGCAGTACTTC. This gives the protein CSARALQLYEQYF.

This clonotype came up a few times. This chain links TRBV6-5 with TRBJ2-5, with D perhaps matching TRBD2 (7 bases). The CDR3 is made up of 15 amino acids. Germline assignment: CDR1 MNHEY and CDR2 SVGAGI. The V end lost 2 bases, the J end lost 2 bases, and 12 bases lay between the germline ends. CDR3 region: CASSYGGGPQETQYF. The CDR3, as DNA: TGTGCCAGCAGTTACGGGGGGGGCCCTCAAGAGACCCAGTACTTC.

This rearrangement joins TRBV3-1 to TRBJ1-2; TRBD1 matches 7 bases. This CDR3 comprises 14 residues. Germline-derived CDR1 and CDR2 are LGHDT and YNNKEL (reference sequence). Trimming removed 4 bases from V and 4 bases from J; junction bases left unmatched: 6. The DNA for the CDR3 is TGTGCCAGCAGCCCCGGACAGGAAACCTATGGCTACACCTTC. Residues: CASSPGQETYGYTF.

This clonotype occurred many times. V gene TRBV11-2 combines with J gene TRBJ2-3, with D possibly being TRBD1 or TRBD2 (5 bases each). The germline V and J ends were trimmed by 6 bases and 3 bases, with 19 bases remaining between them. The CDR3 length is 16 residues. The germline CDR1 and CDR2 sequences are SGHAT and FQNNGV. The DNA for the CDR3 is TGTGCCAGCAGATTCGGGACCGCCGTTGGGACAGATACGCAGTATTTT. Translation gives CASRFGTAVGTDTQYF.

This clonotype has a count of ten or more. The CDR3 coding sequence is TGTGCCAGCAGCTTAGCGGGGGCTACAAACACTGAAGCTTTCTTT. Protein sequence: CASSLAGATNTEAFF. This sequence joins TRBV7-2 and TRBJ1-1; weak D call: TRBD1 (6 bases). CDR1 is SGHTA and CDR2 is FQGNSA in the germline V gene. The CDR3 length is 15 residues. Trimming removed 0 bases from V and 2 bases from J, with 10 bases in between.